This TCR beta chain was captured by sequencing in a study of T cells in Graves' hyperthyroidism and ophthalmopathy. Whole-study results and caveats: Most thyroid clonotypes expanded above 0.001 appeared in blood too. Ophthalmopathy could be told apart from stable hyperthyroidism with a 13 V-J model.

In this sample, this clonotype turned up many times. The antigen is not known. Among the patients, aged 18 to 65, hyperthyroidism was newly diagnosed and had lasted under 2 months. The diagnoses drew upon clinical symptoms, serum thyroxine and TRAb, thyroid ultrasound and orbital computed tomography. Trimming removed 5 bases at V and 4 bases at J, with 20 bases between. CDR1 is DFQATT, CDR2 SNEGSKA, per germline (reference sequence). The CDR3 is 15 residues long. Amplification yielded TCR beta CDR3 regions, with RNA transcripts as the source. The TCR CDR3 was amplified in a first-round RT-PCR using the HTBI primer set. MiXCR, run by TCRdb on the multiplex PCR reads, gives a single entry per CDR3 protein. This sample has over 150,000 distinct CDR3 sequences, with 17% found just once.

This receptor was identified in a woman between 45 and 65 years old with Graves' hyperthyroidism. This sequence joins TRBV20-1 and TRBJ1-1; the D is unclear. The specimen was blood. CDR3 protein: CSAVPSDLLSTEAFF. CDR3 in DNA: TGCAGTGCTGTCCCATCGGACCTGCTGAGCACTGAAGCTTTCTTT.